This is a list of T cell receptor beta chains from one sample in a study of patients and donors after allogeneic stem cell transplantation. TCRdb used MiXCR to reprocess the RT-PCR reads, holding one entry per CDR3 protein. This sample has approximately 160,000 distinct CDR3 sequences; over 25% occur once, and the top ten carry approximately 3%. Sequenced input: blood, either unsorted or a sorted T cell fraction (not recorded which). The receptors derive from a human donor who was either an allogeneic HSCT recipient or a stem cell or donor lymphocyte infusion donor (not recorded which). It is not recorded whose cells these are; they may come from a transplant donor. Each CDR3 is given with its conserved first and last residue. A D gene is named only where the DNA matches it firmly. A clone size is listed for some rows: how often the clone was seen (once, few, many), or a class if it is expanded.

TRBV5-1,TRBJ1-4,.,TRBD1,16,CASSSWTGETNEKLFF,TGCGCCAGCAGCTCCTGGACAGGGGAGACTAATGAAAAACTGTTTTTT
TRBV3-1,TRBJ2-7,.,.,14,CASSQHGSSYEQYF,TGTGCCAGCAGCCAACACGGGAGCTCCTACGAGCAGTACTTC
TRBV11-2,TRBJ2-2,.,TRBD2,20,CASSSWGGGGGLKDTGELFF,TGTGCCAGCAGCTCCTGGGGCGGGGGAGGAGGCCTTAAGGACACCGGGGAGCTGTTTTTT
TRBV12-3/TRBV12-4,TRBJ1-1,.,.,13,CASSFARNTEAFF,TGTGCCAGCAGTTTTGCCCGGAACACTGAAGCTTTCTTT
TRBV7-9,TRBJ1-3,.,.,17,CASSLEDRLTSGNTIYF,TGTGCCAGCAGCTTAGAGGATAGACTGACCTCTGGAAACACCATATATTTT
TRBV10-3,TRBJ2-2,few,.,13,CAISWTNTGELFF,TGTGCCATCAGTTGGACGAACACCGGGGAGCTGTTTTTT
TRBV20-1,TRBJ2-3,.,.,14,CSAPVAASTDTQYF,TGCAGTGCTCCTGTAGCGGCTAGCACAGATACGCAGTATTTT
TRBV6-5,TRBJ2-1,.,.,15,CASSSLGHSGNEQFF,TGTGCCAGCAGTTCCCTGGGACATTCGGGCAATGAGCAGTTCTTC
TRBV20-1,TRBJ2-7,.,TRBD1,9,CSAAGTGSF,TGCAGTGCGGCCGGGACAGGATCCTTC
TRBV5-1,TRBJ1-1,few,.,14,CASSFPGLNTEAFF,TGCGCCAGCAGCTTTCCAGGTTTAAATACTGAAGCTTTCTTT
TRBV6-5,TRBJ2-7,.,TRBD1,14,CASNRQGSSYEQYF,TGTGCCAGCAACCGACAGGGGAGCTCCTACGAGCAGTACTTC
TRBV20-1,TRBJ1-6,few,TRBD1,14,CSASRGQGDSPLHF,TGCAGTGCTAGCCGCGGGCAGGGGGATTCACCCCTCCACTTT
TRBV12-3/TRBV12-4,TRBJ2-7,.,.,12,CASSLVRGEQYF,TGTGCCAGCAGCCTGGTGAGGGGGGAGCAGTACTTC
TRBV5-1,TRBJ2-1,many,TRBD2,15,CASSLTSGAYNEQFF,TGCGCCAGCAGCCTTACTAGCGGGGCCTACAATGAGCAGTTCTTC
TRBV29-1,TRBJ2-7,.,.,13,CSVATVSGVEQYF,TGCAGCGTAGCGACCGTTTCGGGGGTCGAGCAGTACTTC
TRBV5-1,TRBJ1-1,few,.,15,CASSLERGRDTEAFF,TGCGCCAGCAGCTTGGAACGGGGAAGAGACACTGAAGCTTTCTTT